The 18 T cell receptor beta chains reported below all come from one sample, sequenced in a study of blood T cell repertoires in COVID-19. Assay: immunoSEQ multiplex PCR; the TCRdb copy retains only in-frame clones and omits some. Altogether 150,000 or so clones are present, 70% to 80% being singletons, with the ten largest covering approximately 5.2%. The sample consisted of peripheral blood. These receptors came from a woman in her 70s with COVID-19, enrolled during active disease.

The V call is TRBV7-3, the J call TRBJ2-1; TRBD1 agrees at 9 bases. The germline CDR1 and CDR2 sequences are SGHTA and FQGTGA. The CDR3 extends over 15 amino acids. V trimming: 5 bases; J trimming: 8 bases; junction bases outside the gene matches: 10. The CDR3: CASSRDRAIAHEQFF. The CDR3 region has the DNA TGTGCCAGCAGCAGGGACAGGGCTATCGCCCATGAGCAGTTCTTC.

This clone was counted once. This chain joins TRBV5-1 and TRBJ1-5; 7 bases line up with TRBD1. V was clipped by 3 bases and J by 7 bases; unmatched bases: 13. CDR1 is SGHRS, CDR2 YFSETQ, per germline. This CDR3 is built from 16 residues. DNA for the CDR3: TGCGCCAGCAGCTGGGGGGACGCACAGGGGACCCAGCCCCAGCATTTT. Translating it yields CASSWGDAQGTQPQHF.

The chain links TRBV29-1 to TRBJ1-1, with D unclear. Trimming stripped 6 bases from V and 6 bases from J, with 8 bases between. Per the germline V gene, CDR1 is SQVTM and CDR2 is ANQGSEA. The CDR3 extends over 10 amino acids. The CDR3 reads CSVEGPEAFF. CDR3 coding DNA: TGCAGCGTGGAGGGCCCTGAAGCTTTCTTT.

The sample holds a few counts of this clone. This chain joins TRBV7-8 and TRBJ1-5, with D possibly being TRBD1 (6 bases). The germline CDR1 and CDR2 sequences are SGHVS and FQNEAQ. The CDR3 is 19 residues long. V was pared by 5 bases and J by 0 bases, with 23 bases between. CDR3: CASSQQPGQSFYSNQPQHF. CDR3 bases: TGTGCCAGCAGCCAACAACCCGGACAGTCTTTTTATAGCAATCAGCCCCAGCATTTT.

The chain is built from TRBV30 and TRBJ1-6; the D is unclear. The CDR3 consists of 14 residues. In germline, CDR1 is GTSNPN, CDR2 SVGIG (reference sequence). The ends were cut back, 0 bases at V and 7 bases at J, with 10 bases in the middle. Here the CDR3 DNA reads TGTGCCTGGAGTGTAGGAGAGAAAAATTCACCCCTCCACTTT. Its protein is CAWSVGEKNSPLHF.

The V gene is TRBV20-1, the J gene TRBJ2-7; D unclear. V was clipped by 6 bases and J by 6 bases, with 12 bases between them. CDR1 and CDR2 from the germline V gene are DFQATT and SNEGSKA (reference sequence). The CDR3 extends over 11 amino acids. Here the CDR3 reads CSAQERFEQYF. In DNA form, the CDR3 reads TGCAGTGCCCAAGAGAGGTTCGAGCAGTACTTC.

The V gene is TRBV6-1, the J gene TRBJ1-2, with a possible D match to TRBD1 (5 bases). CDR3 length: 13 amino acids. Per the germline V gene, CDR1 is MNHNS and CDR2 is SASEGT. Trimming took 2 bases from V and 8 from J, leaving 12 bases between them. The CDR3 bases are TGTGCCAGCAGTGAAACCACAGGAAGGGGCTACACCTTC. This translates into CASSETTGRGYTF.

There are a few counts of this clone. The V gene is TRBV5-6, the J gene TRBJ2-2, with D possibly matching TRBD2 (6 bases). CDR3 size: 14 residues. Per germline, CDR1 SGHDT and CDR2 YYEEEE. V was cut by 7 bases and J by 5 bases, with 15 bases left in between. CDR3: CASAGRAGTGELFF. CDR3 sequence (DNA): TGTGCCAGCGCTGGCAGGGCGGGGACCGGGGAGCTGTTTTTT.

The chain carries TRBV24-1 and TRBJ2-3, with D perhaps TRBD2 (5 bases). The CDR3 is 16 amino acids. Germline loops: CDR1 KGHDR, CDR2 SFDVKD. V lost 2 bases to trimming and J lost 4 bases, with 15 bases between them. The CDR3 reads CATSDSVRLRADTQYF. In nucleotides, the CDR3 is TGTGCCACCAGTGATTCGGTTCGACTGAGGGCAGATACGCAGTATTTT.

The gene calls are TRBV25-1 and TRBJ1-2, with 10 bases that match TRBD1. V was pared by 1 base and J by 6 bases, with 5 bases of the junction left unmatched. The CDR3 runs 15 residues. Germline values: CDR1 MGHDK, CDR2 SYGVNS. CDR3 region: CASSELRQGANGYTF. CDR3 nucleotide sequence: TGTGCCAGCAGTGAATTGAGACAGGGGGCAAATGGCTACACCTTC.

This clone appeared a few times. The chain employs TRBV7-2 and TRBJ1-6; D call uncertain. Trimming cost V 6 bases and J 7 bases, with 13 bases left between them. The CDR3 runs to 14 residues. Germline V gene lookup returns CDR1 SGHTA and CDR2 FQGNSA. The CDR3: CASRPPGTNSPLHF. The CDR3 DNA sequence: TGTGCCAGCAGACCACCCGGTACGAATTCACCCCTCCACTTT.

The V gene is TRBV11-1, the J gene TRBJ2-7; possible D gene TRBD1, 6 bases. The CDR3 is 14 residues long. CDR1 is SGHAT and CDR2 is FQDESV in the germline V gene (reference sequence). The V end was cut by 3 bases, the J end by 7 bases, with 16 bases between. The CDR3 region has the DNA TGTGCCAGCAGCTTCGAACAGGGTTTCGGGGAGCAGTACTTC. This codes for CASSFEQGFGEQYF.

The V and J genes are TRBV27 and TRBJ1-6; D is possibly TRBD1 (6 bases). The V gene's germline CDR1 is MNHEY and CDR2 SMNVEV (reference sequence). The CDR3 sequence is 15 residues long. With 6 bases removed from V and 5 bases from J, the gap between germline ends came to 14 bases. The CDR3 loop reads CASRSGTLNNSPLHF. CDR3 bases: TGTGCCAGCAGGTCCGGGACACTCAATAATTCACCCCTCCACTTT.

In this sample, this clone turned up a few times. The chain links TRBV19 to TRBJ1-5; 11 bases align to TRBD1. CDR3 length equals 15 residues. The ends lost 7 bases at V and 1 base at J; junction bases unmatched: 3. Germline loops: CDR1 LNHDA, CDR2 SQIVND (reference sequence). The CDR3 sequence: CASIRDRGSNQPQHF. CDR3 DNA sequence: TGTGCCAGTATCCGGGACAGGGGGAGCAATCAGCCCCAGCATTTT.

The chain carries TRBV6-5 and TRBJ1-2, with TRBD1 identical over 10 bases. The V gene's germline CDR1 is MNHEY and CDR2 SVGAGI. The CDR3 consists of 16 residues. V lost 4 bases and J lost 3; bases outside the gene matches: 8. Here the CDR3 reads CASSSGTGDGDYGYTF. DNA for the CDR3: TGTGCCAGCAGTTCTGGGACAGGGGATGGTGACTATGGCTACACCTTC.

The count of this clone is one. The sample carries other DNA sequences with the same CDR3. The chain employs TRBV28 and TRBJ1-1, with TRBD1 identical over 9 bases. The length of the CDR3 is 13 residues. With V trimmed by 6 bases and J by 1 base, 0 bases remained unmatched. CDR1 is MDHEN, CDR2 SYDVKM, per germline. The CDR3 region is CASRGQGNTEAFF. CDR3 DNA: TGTGCCAGCAGGGGACAGGGGAACACTGAAGCTTTCTTT.

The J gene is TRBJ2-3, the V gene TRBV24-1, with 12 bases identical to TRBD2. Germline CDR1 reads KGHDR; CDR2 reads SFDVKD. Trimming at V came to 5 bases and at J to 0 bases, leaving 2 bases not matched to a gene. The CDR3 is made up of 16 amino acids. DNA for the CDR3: TGTGCCACCAGTGGGACTAGCGGGGCTAGCACAGATACGCAGTATTTT. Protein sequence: CATSGTSGASTDTQYF.

CDR3 in amino acids: CASSEGLLGPYGYTF. In nucleotides, the CDR3 is TGTGCCAGCAGTGAGGGACTCCTTGGGCCTTATGGCTACACCTTC. The chain has TRBV6-1 and TRBJ1-2, with a possible D match to TRBD1 (5 bases). CDR3 size: 15 residues. Germline V gene lookup returns CDR1 MNHNS and CDR2 SASEGT. V lost 3 bases and J 5 bases, leaving 16 bases between the germline ends.